This T cell receptor (beta chain) derives from a study of cytomegalovirus exposure and HLA in healthy donors. Study details: Falling in the Caucasian-associated ancestry cluster were 80% to 85% of some 400 genotyped donors.

On this clone itself: What it binds is unknown.

Points from the study as a whole: An Asian-associated ancestry cluster reportedly showed fewer N-insertions than the approximately 630-donor mean in a later analysis. Beyond CMV serostatus, there was no information to go on about immune exposure. Most TCR sequences showed up rarely, but some public TCRs showed up in many donors.

60 Vbeta and 13 Jbeta primers were used in PCR. Only in-frame clones appear in the TCRdb table, and some are missing; sequencing was by immunoSEQ multiplex PCR. The sample shows some 160,000 clones, roughly 72% of them seen only once. Germline CDR1 reads SGHRS; CDR2 reads YFSETQ. V shed 2 bases, J shed 4 bases, and the junction held 6 bases outside the gene matches. The CDR3 spans 16 residues. The clonotype was recovered from a man aged 40-49 years in good health and CMV-seronegative. The V call is TRBV5-1, the J call TRBJ2-3, with 11 bases fitting TRBD2. The sequencing sample was made of PBMCs. The CDR3 region has the DNA TGCGCCAGCAGCTTTAGCGGGAGGGCCAGGGCAGATACGCAGTATTTT. It is translated as CASSFSGRARADTQYF.